This T cell receptor (beta chain) was obtained from a study of control samples from healthy donors and cancer patients. Repertoires were generated with immunoSEQ multiplex PCR, while TCRdb's copy carries only in-frame clones and drops some. The repertoire holds approximately 50,000 clones, with around 87% as singletons. Germline V gene lookup returns CDR1 SEHNR and CDR2 FQNEAQ (reference sequence). Deletions cut 5 bases from V and 1 base from J, with 8 bases between. The CDR3 consists of 13 residues. J is TRBJ1-1 and V is TRBV7-9; D remains unclear. The specimen sequenced was PBMCs. This TCR was recovered from a man aged 60-69 years with head and neck cancer. The CDR3 region has the DNA TGTGCCAGCAGCCCAACTTGGAACACTGAAGCTTTCTTT. Its protein product is CASSPTWNTEAFF. Variable domain in full (rest from reference TRBV7-9 and TRBJ1-1): DTGVSQNPRHKITKRGQNVTFRCDPISEHNRLYWYRQTLGQGPEFLTYFQNEAQLEKSRLLSDRFSAERPKGSFSTLEIQRTEQGDSAMYLCASSPTWNTEAFFGQGTRLTVV.